Here is one T cell receptor beta chain with its context. As yet, its antigen is unknown. These data are taken from a study of neoadjuvant nivolumab and ipilimumab in lung cancer. General observations from the study: TCR receptors were sequenced in few samples. Blood richness before therapy tracked richness in tumors resected after neoadjuvant therapy. Resected tumors had greater TCR richness and clonality than uninvolved lung.

The protocol was immunoSEQ multiplex PCR, while the TCRdb copy is restricted to in-frame clones and leaves out a portion. The table has roughly 30,000 clones, about 85% seen once. Per the germline V gene, CDR1 is MNHNS and CDR2 is SASEGT. The CDR3 loop spans 15 amino acids. V was pared by 1 base and J by 1 base, with 11 bases between. The specimen was peripheral blood, collected before neoadjuvant nivolumab, alone or with ipilimumab. This chain joins TRBV6-1 and TRBJ2-7, with a tentative D call TRBD2 (6 bases). This TCR derives from an adult with non-small cell lung cancer. The CDR3 sequence is CASSEESGRSYEQYF. Here the CDR3 DNA reads TGTGCCAGCAGTGAAGAGTCAGGGAGGTCCTACGAGCAGTACTTC.